The source of this T cell receptor beta chain is a study of blood T cell repertoires in COVID-19 (dated by TCRdb to 2018 to 2020). At the level of the whole study: Samples from collaborators originated in the United States, Italy and Spain and spanned both the acute and convalescent phases of COVID-19. A de-identified subject ID, COVID-19 status, age in years and sex were almost always included in the sample metadata. The material from the prospective study consisted of cDNA or gDNA derived from T cells, B-cell-depleted T cells, or PBMCs. The dataset comprised deeply sampled blood TCRbeta repertoires from subjects exposed to, actively infected with, or recovered from COVID-19. Samples were obtained from the ongoing ImmuneRACE study (first 160 participants) and from 1,254 subjects provided by 6 global collaborators. Where available, HLA class I and class II types were obtained from metadata supplied by the sample provider rather than from assay-based typing. The repertoires were made available in a free public database intended to serve as a resource for research on the immune response to SARS-CoV-2.

Points on this clone: Its recognized antigen is unknown. No much larger clonotype is one base removed from it; base qualities were not supplied.

On the study overall, not on this receptor specifically: How much clinical and demographic metadata was included differed by source and by participant, and the metadata was provided uncurated.

At one collaborating source in Seattle, patients were enrolled during active infection and were followed longitudinally through the course of disease. Collaborating institutions collected whole blood in K2EDTA tubes following their own protocols. For TCRbeta analysis, collaborators shipped samples as frozen whole blood, isolated PBMCs, or DNA extracted from either of those sample types. The immunoSEQ Assay, a bias-controlled multiplex PCR, was used to amplify TCRbeta CDR3 regions from genomic DNA. The paper's data handling went like this. Nucleated cell counts per sample were estimated from amplification of reference gene primers within the assay. To quantify the absolute abundance of each unique TCRbeta CDR3 rearrangement, sequence reads were collapsed and filtered. Productive Simpson clonality was computed per sample as the square root of Simpson's diversity index over productive rearrangements. TCRdb mirrors the immuneACCESS table, restricted to in-frame sequences. Some clones are absent from its copies; in checked studies, under half trace to an unresolved V gene, and the reason for the others is unknown. That table is the source of V, J and clone size, and D and trimming were worked out from the DNA. In this sample the table shows about 260,000 clones, more than 85% of which occur a single time. The top ten clones comprise approximately 2.6% of the sample.

Material for sequencing was peripheral blood. The clonotype originates from a person aged 18-30 years with COVID-19, enrolled during active disease.

The bases are TGTGCCACACCGAATCCTGGGCAGGGGGCGAACACCATATATTTT. Its protein is CATPNPGQGANTIYF. The sequence joins TRBV7-9 to TRBJ1-3, with 8 central nucleotides matching TRBD1. The germline V end is reduced by 10 bases and the J end by 7 bases; junction bases left unmatched: 15. Looking up the germline V gene (reference sequence) yields CDR1 SEHNR and CDR2 FQNEAQ. The CDR3, from cysteine to phenylalanine, totals 15 residues. Only the CDR3 part of the read is kept: 45 bases, read in frame from the first base.